These T cell receptor beta chains were read from a single sample in a study of control samples from healthy donors and cancer patients. Assay used: immunoSEQ multiplex PCR; TCRdb lists only in-frame clones, some missing. The sample contains around 77,000 clones, 85% to 95% of which appear only once. Sequencing was performed on blood. The source of these receptors is a woman aged 60-75 years in good health. CDR3s include the opening cysteine and the closing phenylalanine or tryptophan. A D gene is named only where the DNA matches it firmly. The listing skips clone size in some rows; elsewhere it reads once, few, many or a size class.

j_call | d_call | v_call | clone_size | cdr3_aa | cdr3_nt
TRBJ2-3 | - | TRBV15 | - | CATKGGVGGRTDTQYF | TGTGCCACCAAAGGAGGAGTTGGGGGGAGAACAGATACGCAGTATTTT
TRBJ1-6 | - | TRBV28 | - | CASRRLGDGNNSPLHF | TGTGCCAGCAGGCGCTTGGGGGACGGTAATAATTCACCCCTCCACTTT
TRBJ2-1 | - | TRBV4-3 | - | CASSHHDLAKEGYNEQFF | TGCGCCAGCAGCCACCACGACCTAGCGAAAGAGGGCTACAATGAGCAGTTCTTC
TRBJ2-6 | - | TRBV30 | - | CAWSAAGSGANVLTF | TGTGCCTGGAGCGCGGCTGGGTCTGGGGCCAACGTCCTGACTTTC
TRBJ2-2 | - | TRBV3-1/TRBV3-2 | - | CASSQETRAGGGTGELFF | TGTGCCAGCAGCCAAGAAACACGGGCAGGGGGGGGCACCGGGGAGCTGTTTTTT
TRBJ2-1 | - | TRBV6-1 | - | CASSEPGGGDNEQFF | TGTGCCAGCAGTGAACCCGGTGGAGGGGACAATGAGCAGTTCTTC
TRBJ1-5 | TRBD1 | TRBV28 | - | CASSLGQGIKGNQPQHF | TGTGCCAGCAGTTTGGGACAGGGGATTAAAGGCAATCAGCCCCAGCATTTT
TRBJ1-1 | - | TRBV5-4 | once | CASSPAGRMNTEAFF | TGTGCCAGCAGCCCGGCGGGGAGGATGAACACTGAAGCTTTCTTT
TRBJ2-3 | - | TRBV5-6 | - | CASSHRWTSSTDTQYF | TGTGCCAGCAGCCACCGGTGGACAAGTAGCACAGATACGCAGTATTTT
TRBJ1-2 | - | TRBV28 | - | CASSSVGTYGYTF | TGTGCCAGCAGCAGTGTGGGGACCTATGGCTACACCTTC
TRBJ1-5 | TRBD1 | TRBV7-8 | - | CASSPRFTYRDRIGNQPQHF | TGTGCCAGCAGCCCCCGCTTTACTTACCGGGACAGAATTGGCAATCAGCCCCAGCATTTT
TRBJ2-3 | TRBD2 | TRBV27 | - | CASSSSSGRLTDTQYF | TGTGCCAGCAGTAGCTCTAGCGGGAGGTTAACAGATACGCAGTATTTT
TRBJ2-7 | - | TRBV5-6 | - | CASSLVGRPDSDEQYF | TGTGCCAGCAGCTTGGTGGGACGTCCAGACTCTGACGAGCAGTACTTC
TRBJ1-1 | TRBD1 | TRBV5-1 | - | CASSTGQGSGTEAFF | TGCGCCAGCAGTACCGGACAGGGGTCGGGCACTGAAGCTTTCTTT
TRBJ1-2 | - | TRBV3-1/TRBV3-2 | once | CASSPLNGIGYTF | TGTGCCAGCAGCCCCCTCAACGGGATAGGCTACACCTTC
TRBJ2-5 | TRBD2 | TRBV5-1 | - | CASSLGAGPKETQYF | TGCGCCAGCAGCTTGGGAGCGGGGCCCAAAGAGACCCAGTACTTC
TRBJ2-7 | TRBD1 | TRBV18 | - | CASSPPDRVNEQYF | TGTGCCAGCTCACCACCGGACAGGGTAAACGAGCAGTACTTC
TRBJ2-7 | - | TRBV6-1 | - | CASSEVGRGYEQYF | TGTGCCAGCAGTGAAGTAGGCAGGGGTTACGAGCAGTACTTC
TRBJ2-7 | - | TRBV2 | - | CASIELSGTRQYF | TGTGCCAGCATTGAATTGTCGGGGACGCGGCAGTACTTC
TRBJ1-1 | - | TRBV2 | - | CASSPDSTEAFF | TGTGCCAGCAGTCCGGACAGCACTGAAGCTTTCTTT
TRBJ1-5 | - | TRBV28 | - | CASSLAGEGNQPQHF | TGTGCCAGCAGTTTGGCCGGGGAAGGCAATCAGCCCCAGCATTTT
TRBJ2-7 | - | TRBV10-3 | once | CAGGEGGSYEQYF | TGTGCCGGCGGGGAGGGGGGTTCCTACGAGCAGTACTTC
TRBJ2-7 | - | TRBV6-6 | once | CASSSGPTNNYEQYF | TGTGCCAGCAGTTCTGGACCGACAAACAATTACGAGCAGTACTTC
TRBJ2-1 | TRBD2 | TRBV3-1/TRBV3-2 | - | CASSPGAGAYNEQFF | TGTGCCAGCAGTCCCGGGGCGGGAGCTTACAATGAGCAGTTCTTC
TRBJ2-3 | - | TRBV9 | once | CASSVTRADTQYF | TGTGCCAGCAGCGTCACGAGGGCAGATACGCAGTATTTT
TRBJ2-4 | TRBD1 | TRBV3-1/TRBV3-2 | - | CATARSQGADFVNIQYF | TGTGCCACCGCAAGGTCTCAGGGGGCGGATTTCGTAAACATTCAGTACTTC
TRBJ2-2 | - | TRBV9 | - | CASSVNTGELFF | TGTGCCAGCAGCGTAAACACCGGGGAGCTGTTTTTT
TRBJ1-3 | - | TRBV9 | once | CASSTRGGAGSGNTIYF | TGTGCCAGCAGCACCCGGGGGGGGGCTGGCTCTGGAAACACCATATATTTT
TRBJ2-5 | - | TRBV24-1 | - | CATSDFGGETQYF | TGTGCCACCAGTGATTTTGGGGGTGAGACCCAGTACTTC
TRBJ2-1 | - | TRBV7-9 | few | CASSLNQGTYNEQFF | TGTGCCAGCAGCTTAAATCAGGGGACCTACAATGAGCAGTTCTTC
TRBJ1-1 | - | TRBV6-5 | - | CASTGHAVSTEAFF | TGTGCCAGCACCGGACACGCCGTGAGTACTGAAGCTTTCTTT